This T cell receptor beta chain derives from a study of cytomegalovirus exposure and HLA in healthy donors. In regard to this clone: Its antigen is undetermined.

The PCR contained 60 Vbeta and 13 Jbeta primers. Assay: immunoSEQ multiplex PCR; the TCRdb copy retains only in-frame clones and omits some. The sample yields 200,000 to 250,000 clones, 80% to 85% seen once. Study-level results: The authors confirmed in vitro that a few CMV-associated chains were specific for CMV antigens. Sequencing depth roughly uniform across donors was assumed in presence/absence analyses.

The sequence was collected from a woman aged 40 to 50 in good health and CMV-seronegative. Sequencing was done on a sample of PBMCs.

The CDR3 loop reads CASSGQVTYEQYF. Here the CDR3 DNA reads TGTGCCAGCTCAGGACAGGTTACCTACGAGCAGTACTTC. The chain recombines TRBV2 with TRBJ2-7, with 7 bases that match TRBD1. The ends lost 8 bases at V and 2 bases at J; junction bases unmatched: 6. Germline CDR1 reads SNHLY; CDR2 reads FYNNEI. This CDR3 is 13 amino acids long.